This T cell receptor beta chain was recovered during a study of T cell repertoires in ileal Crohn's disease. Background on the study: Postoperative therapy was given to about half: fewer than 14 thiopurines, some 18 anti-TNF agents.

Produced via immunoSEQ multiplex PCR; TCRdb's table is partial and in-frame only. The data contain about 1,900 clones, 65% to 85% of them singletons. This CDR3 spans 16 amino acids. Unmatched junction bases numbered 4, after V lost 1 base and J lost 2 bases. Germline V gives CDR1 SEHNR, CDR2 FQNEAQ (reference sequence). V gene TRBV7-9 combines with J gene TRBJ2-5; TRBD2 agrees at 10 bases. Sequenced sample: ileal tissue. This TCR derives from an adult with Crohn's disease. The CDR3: CASSLGTSGLQETQYF. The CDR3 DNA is TGTGCCAGCAGCTTAGGGACTAGCGGCCTTCAAGAGACCCAGTACTTC.